This is a list of T cell receptor beta chains from one sample in a study of regulatory T cells in long-lasting Graves disease. TCRdb ran MiXCR on the multiplex PCR reads and lists one entry per CDR3 protein. Among around 340,000 distinct CDR3 sequences listed, around a fifth were seen once. Specimen: peripheral blood mononuclear cells (PBMCs), collected when the disease was refractory, from a patient treated with antithyroid drugs. The receptors originated from a female donor with Graves disease. Each CDR3 is given with its conserved first and last residue. A D gene is named only where the DNA matches it firmly. Only part of the rows carry a size: once, few, many, or a class if the clone is expanded.

- | TRBJ1-5 | many | 18 | TRBV24-1 | TGTGCCACCAGTGAGTCGTATGGACAGTTATATAGCAATCAGCCCCAGCATTTT | CATSESYGQLYSNQPQHF
- | TRBJ2-5 | many | 15 | TRBV28 | TGTGCCAGCTCCCTTGGACGGACGGGGTCGAAGACCCAGTACTTC | CASSLGRTGSKTQYF
TRBD1 | TRBJ1-1 | - | 13 | TRBV10-3 | TGTGCCATCCGAGGGACAGGGCTAACTGAAGCTTTCTTT | CAIRGTGLTEAFF
- | TRBJ2-1 | - | 15 | TRBV4-1 | TGCGCCAGCAGCCAAGGAGGCCGGGGGTCCAATGAGCAGTTCTTC | CASSQGGRGSNEQFF
- | TRBJ2-4 | few | 17 | TRBV6-5 | TGTGCCAGCAGTTACTCGATAGCCTCGTTAGCCAAAAACATTCAGTACTTC | CASSYSIASLAKNIQYF
TRBD1 | TRBJ1-2 | many | 14 | TRBV12-3/TRBV12-4 | TGTGCCAGCAGTTCGGACAGGGGATACTATGGCTACACCTTC | CASSSDRGYYGYTF
- | TRBJ1-6 | many | 13 | TRBV6-1 | TGTGCCAGCAGGTTGGATAATAATTCACCCCTCCACTTT | CASRLDNNSPLHF
TRBD2 | TRBJ2-7 | - | 15 | TRBV9 | TGTGCCAGCAGCGTATCGAGCGGGGAATCCTACGAGCAGTACTTC | CASSVSSGESYEQYF
TRBD1 | TRBJ1-4 | - | 15 | TRBV5-6 | TGTGCCAGCAGCTTGCAGGGGGGGACTAATGAAAAACTGTTTTTT | CASSLQGGTNEKLFF
- | TRBJ2-2 | - | 16 | TRBV15 | TGTGCCACCAGTGCTCTTACGAGGCAGGACACCGGGGAGCTGTTTTTT | CATSALTRQDTGELFF
- | TRBJ2-7 | many | 14 | TRBV20-1 | TGCAGTGCTAGAGATCCCGGGGACGGCCACGAGCAGTACTTC | CSARDPGDGHEQYF
- | TRBJ1-6 | - | 15 | TRBV19 | TGTGCCAGTAGTATAGGCCCGCTGGGTAATTCACCCCTCCACTTT | CASSIGPLGNSPLHF
TRBD1 | TRBJ2-3 | few | 15 | TRBV7-2 | TGTGCCAGCAGCTCGGACAGGACTAGCACAGATACGCAGTATTTT | CASSSDRTSTDTQYF
- | TRBJ1-5 | once | 17 | TRBV19 | TGTGCCAGTAGTAGTATCAGGGTAAGGCGCCTTGATCAGCCCCAGCATTTT | CASSSIRVRRLDQPQHF
TRBD1 | TRBJ1-1 | many | 14 | TRBV12-3/TRBV12-4 | TGTGCCAGCAGTCCGGACAGGGTAGGATTGGAAGCTTTCTTT | CASSPDRVGLEAFF
TRBD2 | TRBJ2-5 | - | 18 | TRBV9 | TGTGCCAGCAGCGCGGCCACCCATAGCGGGGGGCCACTAGAGACCCAGTACTTC | CASSAATHSGGPLETQYF
- | TRBJ1-2 | many | 13 | TRBV30 | TGTGCCTGGAGTGTACCTTGGAGGGGTGGCTACACCTTC | CAWSVPWRGGYTF
- | TRBJ2-2 | - | 17 | TRBV30 | TGTGCCTGGAGTGTACCACTCAATTACCTTGCCGCCGGGGAGCTGTTTTTT | CAWSVPLNYLAAGELFF
TRBD2 | TRBJ2-5 | few | 16 | TRBV7-9 | TGTGCCAGCAGCTTGGGACTAGCGGGGGACTTGAAGACCCAGTACTTC | CASSLGLAGDLKTQYF
- | TRBJ1-4 | many | 18 | TRBV3-1 | TGTGCCAGCAGCCAAGATCTACCAGGGGCCGCAACTAATGAAAAACTGTTTTTT | CASSQDLPGAATNEKLFF
TRBD2 | TRBJ2-7 | - | 17 | TRBV7-8 | TGTGCCAGCAGCCGGGGACTAGCGGGAGGGCCGGGGCGTGAGCAGTACTTC | CASSRGLAGGPGREQYF
- | TRBJ1-5 | few | 16 | TRBV4-1 | TGCGCCAGCAGCCAAGATCCCCAGGTGGGCAATCAGCCCCAGCATTTT | CASSQDPQVGNQPQHF
- | TRBJ2-7 | many | 14 | TRBV7-2 | TGTGCCAGCAGCTTGCCAGGGGGGGCCAACGAGCAGTACTTC | CASSLPGGANEQYF